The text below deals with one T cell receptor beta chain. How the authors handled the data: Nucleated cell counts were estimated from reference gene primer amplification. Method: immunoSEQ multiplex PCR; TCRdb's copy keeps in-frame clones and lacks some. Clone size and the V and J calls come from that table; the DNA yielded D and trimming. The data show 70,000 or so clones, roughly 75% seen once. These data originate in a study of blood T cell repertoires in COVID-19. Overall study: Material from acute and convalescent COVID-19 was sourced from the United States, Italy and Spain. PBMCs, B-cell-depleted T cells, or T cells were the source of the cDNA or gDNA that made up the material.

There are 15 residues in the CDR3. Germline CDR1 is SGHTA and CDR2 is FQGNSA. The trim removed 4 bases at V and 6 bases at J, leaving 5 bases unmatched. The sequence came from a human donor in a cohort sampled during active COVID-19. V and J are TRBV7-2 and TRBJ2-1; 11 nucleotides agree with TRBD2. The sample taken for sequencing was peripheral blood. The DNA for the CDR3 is TGTGCCAGCAGCTCCATAGCGGGAGGGGTCAATGAGCAGTTCTTC. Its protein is CASSSIAGGVNEQFF.